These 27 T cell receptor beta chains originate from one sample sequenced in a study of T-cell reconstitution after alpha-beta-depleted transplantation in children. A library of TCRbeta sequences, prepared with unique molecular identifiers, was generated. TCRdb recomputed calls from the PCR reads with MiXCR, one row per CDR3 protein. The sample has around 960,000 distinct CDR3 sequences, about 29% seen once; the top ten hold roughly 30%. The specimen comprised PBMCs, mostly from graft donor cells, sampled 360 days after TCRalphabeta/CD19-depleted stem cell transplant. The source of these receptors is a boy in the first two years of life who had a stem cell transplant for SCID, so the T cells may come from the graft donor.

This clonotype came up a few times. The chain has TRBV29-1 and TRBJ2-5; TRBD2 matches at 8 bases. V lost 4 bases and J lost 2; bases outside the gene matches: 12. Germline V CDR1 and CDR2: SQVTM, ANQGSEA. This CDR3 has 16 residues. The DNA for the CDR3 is TGCAGCGTTGGGGGGGGTAGCGGGGTGTATCAAGAGACCCAGTACTTC. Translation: CSVGGGSGVYQETQYF.

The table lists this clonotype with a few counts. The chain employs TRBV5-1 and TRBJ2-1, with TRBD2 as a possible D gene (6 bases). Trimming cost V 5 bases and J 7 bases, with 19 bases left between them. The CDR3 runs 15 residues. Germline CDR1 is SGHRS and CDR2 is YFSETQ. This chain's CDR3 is CASSKAGLLGNEQFF. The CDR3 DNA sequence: TGCGCCAGCAGTAAGGCGGGACTTCTCGGGAATGAGCAGTTCTTC.

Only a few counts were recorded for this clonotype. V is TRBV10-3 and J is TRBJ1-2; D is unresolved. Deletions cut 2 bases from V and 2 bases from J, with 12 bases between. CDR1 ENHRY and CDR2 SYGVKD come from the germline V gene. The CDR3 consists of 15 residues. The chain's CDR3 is CAISEAEGFNYGYTF. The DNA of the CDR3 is TGTGCCATCAGTGAGGCAGAAGGCTTCAACTATGGCTACACCTTC.

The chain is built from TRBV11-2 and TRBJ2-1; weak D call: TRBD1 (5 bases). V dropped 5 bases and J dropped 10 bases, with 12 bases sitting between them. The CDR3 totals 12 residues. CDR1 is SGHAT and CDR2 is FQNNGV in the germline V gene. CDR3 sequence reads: CASSPRGTEQFF. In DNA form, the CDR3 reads TGTGCCAGCAGCCCTAGGGGCACGGAGCAGTTCTTC.

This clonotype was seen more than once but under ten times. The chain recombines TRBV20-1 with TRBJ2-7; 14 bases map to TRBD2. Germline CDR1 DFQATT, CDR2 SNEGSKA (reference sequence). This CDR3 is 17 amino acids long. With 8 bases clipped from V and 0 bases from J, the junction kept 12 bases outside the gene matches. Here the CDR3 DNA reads TGCAGTACTTACGGGGGACTAGCGGGGGTGAGCTCCTACGAGCAGTACTTC. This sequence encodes CSTYGGLAGVSSYEQYF.

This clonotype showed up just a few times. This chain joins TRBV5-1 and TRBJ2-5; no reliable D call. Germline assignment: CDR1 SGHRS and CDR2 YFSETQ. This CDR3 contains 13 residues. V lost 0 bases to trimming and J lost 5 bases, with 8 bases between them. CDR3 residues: CASSLAGFETQYF. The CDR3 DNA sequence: TGCGCCAGCAGCTTGGCCGGGTTCGAGACCCAGTACTTC.

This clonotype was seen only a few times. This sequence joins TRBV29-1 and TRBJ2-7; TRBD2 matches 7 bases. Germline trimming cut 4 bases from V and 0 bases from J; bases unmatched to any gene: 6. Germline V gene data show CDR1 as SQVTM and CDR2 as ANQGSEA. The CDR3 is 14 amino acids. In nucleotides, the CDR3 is TGCAGCGTTGCGGGGGGTCGATCCTCCTACGAGCAGTACTTC. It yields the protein CSVAGGRSSYEQYF.

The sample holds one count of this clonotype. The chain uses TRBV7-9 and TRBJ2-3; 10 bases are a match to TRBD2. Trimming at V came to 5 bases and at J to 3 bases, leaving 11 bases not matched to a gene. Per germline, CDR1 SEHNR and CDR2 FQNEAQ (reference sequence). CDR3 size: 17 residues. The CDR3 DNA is TGTGCCAGCAGCCCCCTGTCAGCGGGGGGGCCTACAGATACGCAGTATTTT. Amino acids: CASSPLSAGGPTDTQYF.

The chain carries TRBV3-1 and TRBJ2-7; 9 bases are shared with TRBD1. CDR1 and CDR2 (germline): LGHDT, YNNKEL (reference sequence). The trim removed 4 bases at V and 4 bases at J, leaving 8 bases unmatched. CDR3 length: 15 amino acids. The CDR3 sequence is CASSPQGALGYEQYF. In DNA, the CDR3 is TGTGCCAGCAGCCCACAGGGGGCATTAGGGTACGAGCAGTACTTC.

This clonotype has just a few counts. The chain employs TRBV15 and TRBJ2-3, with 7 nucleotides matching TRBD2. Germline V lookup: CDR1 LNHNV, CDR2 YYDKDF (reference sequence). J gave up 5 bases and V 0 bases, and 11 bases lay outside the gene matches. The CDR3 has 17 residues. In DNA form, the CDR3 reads TGTGCCACCAGCAGAGATCAGGCCAGCGGGGCGGTAGATACGCAGTATTTT. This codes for CATSRDQASGAVDTQYF.

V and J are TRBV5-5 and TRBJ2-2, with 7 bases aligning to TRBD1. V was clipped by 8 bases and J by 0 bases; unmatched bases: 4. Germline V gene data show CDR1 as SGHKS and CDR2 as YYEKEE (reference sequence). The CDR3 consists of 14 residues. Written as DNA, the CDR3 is TGTGCCAGTCGCAGGGGGACGAACACCGGGGAGCTGTTTTTT. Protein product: CASRRGTNTGELFF.

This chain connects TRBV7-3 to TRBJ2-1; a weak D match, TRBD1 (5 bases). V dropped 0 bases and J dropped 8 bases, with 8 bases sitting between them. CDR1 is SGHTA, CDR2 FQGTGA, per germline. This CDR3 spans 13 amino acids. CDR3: CASSLTQGDEQFF. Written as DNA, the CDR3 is TGTGCCAGCAGCTTAACCCAGGGTGATGAGCAGTTCTTC.

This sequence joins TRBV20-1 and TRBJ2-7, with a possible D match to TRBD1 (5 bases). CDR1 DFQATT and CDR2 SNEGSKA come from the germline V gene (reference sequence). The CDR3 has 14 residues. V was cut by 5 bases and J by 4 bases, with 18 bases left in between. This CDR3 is CSARPPQGTYEQYF. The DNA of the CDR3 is TGCAGTGCTCGCCCCCCCCAGGGTACGTACGAGCAGTACTTC.

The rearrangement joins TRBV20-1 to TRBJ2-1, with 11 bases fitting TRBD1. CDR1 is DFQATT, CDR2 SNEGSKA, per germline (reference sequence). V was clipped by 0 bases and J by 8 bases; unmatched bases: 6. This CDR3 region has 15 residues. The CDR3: CSARDPDRGRYEQFF. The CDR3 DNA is TGCAGTGCTAGAGATCCGGACAGGGGGCGATATGAGCAGTTCTTC.

The CDR3 DNA reads TGTGCCAGCAGCCCATCGGGACAGGGCTACAATGAGCAGTTCTTC. Protein product: CASSPSGQGYNEQFF. The chain has TRBV7-2 and TRBJ2-1; TRBD1 agrees at 9 bases. This CDR3 is 15 amino acids long. Germline trimming cut 5 bases from V and 3 bases from J; bases unmatched to any gene: 5. Germline loops: CDR1 SGHTA, CDR2 FQGNSA.

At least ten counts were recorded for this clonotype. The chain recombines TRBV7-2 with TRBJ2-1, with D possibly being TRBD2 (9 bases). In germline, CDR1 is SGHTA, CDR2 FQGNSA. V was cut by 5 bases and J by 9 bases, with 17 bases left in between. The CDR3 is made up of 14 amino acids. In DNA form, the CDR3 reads TGTGCCAGCAGCAGGGACAGGCGGGGGGGTGAGCAGTTCTTC. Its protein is CASSRDRRGGEQFF.

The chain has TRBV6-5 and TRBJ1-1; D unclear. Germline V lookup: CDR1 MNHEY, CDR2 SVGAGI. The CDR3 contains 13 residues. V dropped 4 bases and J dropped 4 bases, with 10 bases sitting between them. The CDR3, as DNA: TGTGCCAGCAGTTCGGTAATGGGCACTGAAGCTTTCTTT. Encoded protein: CASSSVMGTEAFF.

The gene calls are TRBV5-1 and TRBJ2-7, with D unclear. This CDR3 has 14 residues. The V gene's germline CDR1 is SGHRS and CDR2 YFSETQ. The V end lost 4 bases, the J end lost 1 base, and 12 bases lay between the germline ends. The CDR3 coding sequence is TGCGCCAGCAGCAAGGCAGGTTATTCCTACGAGCAGTACTTC. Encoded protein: CASSKAGYSYEQYF. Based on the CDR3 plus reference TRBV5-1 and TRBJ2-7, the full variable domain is KAGVTQTPRYLIKTRGQQVTLSCSPISGHRSVSWYQQTPGQGLQFLFEYFSETQRNKGNFPGRFSGRQFSNSRSEMNVSTLELGDSALYLCASSKAGYSYEQYFGPGTRLTVT.

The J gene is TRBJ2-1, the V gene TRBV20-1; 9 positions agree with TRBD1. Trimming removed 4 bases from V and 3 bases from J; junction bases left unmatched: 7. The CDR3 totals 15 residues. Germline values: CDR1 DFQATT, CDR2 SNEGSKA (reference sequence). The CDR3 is CSAIHGGQGYNEQFF. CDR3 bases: TGCAGTGCTATACACGGGGGACAGGGCTACAATGAGCAGTTCTTC.

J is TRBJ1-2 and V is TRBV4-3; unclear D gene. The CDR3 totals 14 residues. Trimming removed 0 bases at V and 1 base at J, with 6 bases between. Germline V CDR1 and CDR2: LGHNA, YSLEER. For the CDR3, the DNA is TGCGCCAGCAGCCAAGATAACAGTAACTATGGCTACACCTTC. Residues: CASSQDNSNYGYTF.

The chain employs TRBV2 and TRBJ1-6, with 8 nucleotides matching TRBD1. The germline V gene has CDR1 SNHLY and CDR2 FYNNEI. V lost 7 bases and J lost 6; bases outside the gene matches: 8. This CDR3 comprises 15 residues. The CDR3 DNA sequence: TGTGCCAGCACACCGGGACAGGCGATTAATTCACCCCTCCACTTT. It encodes CASTPGQAINSPLHF.

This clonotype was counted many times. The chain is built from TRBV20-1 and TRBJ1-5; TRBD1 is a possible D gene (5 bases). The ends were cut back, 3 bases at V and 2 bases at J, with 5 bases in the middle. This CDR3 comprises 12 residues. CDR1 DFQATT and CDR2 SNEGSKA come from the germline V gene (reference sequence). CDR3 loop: CSASRGNQPQHF. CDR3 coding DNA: TGCAGTGCTAGCAGGGGCAATCAGCCCCAGCATTTT.

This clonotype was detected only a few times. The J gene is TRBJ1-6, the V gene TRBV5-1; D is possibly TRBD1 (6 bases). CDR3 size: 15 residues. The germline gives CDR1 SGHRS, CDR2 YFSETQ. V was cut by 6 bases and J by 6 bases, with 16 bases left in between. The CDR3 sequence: CASTPIGGFNSPLHF. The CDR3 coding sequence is TGCGCCAGCACTCCAATCGGGGGCTTTAATTCACCCCTCCACTTT. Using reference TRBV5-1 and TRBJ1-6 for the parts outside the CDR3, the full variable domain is KAGVTQTPRYLIKTRGQQVTLSCSPISGHRSVSWYQQTPGQGLQFLFEYFSETQRNKGNFPGRFSGRQFSNSRSEMNVSTLELGDSALYLCASTPIGGFNSPLHFGNGTRLTVT.

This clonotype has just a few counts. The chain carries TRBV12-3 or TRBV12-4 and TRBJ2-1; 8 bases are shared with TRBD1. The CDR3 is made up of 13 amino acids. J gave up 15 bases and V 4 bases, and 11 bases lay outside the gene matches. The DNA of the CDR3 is TGTGCCAGCAGTTACCGCGGACAGGGAGTGCCGTTCTTC. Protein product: CASSYRGQGVPFF.

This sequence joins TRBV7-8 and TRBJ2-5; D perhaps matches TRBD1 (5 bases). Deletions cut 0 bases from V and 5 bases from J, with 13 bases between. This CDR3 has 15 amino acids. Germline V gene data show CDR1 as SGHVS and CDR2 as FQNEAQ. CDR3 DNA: TGTGCCAGCAGCTTAGCCACAGGTTTACGGGAGACCCAGTACTTC. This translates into CASSLATGLRETQYF.

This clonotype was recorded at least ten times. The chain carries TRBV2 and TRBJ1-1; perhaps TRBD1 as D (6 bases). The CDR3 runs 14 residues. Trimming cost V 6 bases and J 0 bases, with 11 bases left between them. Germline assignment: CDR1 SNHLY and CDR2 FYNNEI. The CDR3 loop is CASRPGQLNTEAFF. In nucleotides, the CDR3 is TGTGCCAGCAGACCAGGACAGTTGAACACTGAAGCTTTCTTT.

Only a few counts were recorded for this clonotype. The CDR3 protein is CSVESERGGYYNEQFF. The CDR3 DNA reads as TGCAGCGTTGAATCTGAACGGGGGGGCTACTACAATGAGCAGTTCTTC. The chain carries TRBV29-1 and TRBJ2-1; 8 bases align to TRBD2. The ends lost 2 bases at V and 3 bases at J; junction bases unmatched: 9. Germline V lookup: CDR1 SQVTM, CDR2 ANQGSEA. The CDR3 has 16 amino acids.